The rows below give T cell receptor beta chains drawn from one sample of a study of T-cell reconstitution after alpha-beta-depleted transplantation in children. One entry per CDR3 protein results from TCRdb running MiXCR on the PCR reads. The sample holds about 470,000 distinct CDR3 sequences, over 40% seen once. The sample here was PBMCs, taken before TCRalphabeta/CD19-depleted stem cell transplant. Receptors were obtained from a girl aged 2 to 9 with aplastic anemia, due to receive a stem cell transplant. Both conserved end residues are part of each CDR3. The D gene is left open where the match is weak. Some rows have no size entry. The others give once, few or many, or a class for an expanded clone.

J gene: TRBJ2-1; clone size: NA; V gene: TRBV11-2; D gene: NA; CDR3 DNA: TGTACCAGCAGCGCTAGACAGGACAATGAGCAGTTCTTC; CDR3 protein: CTSSARQDNEQFF
J gene: TRBJ2-5; clone size: few; V gene: TRBV28; D gene: NA; CDR3 DNA: TGTGCCAGCAGTTTAAGTAAGACGGTGGGCGAGACCCAGTACTTC; CDR3 protein: CASSLSKTVGETQYF
J gene: TRBJ2-1; clone size: NA; V gene: TRBV7-9; D gene: NA; CDR3 DNA: TGTGCCAGCAGCTTAGCGCTCGGGGGCAAGTTCTTC; CDR3 protein: CASSLALGGKFF
J gene: TRBJ1-5; clone size: few; V gene: TRBV19; D gene: NA; CDR3 DNA: TGTGCCACCGCTTTTACCCATTCGGGGGCGAACAATCAGCCCCAGCATTTT; CDR3 protein: CATAFTHSGANNQPQHF
J gene: TRBJ2-1; clone size: few; V gene: TRBV11-2; D gene: NA; CDR3 DNA: TGTGCCAGCAGCCAACCGAAGGGCCCGTACAATGAGCAGTTCTTC; CDR3 protein: CASSQPKGPYNEQFF
J gene: TRBJ1-3; clone size: NA; V gene: TRBV20-1; D gene: NA; CDR3 DNA: TGCAGTGCTAGAGGGGCAGGGGCGAGTCTCGGAAACACCATATATTTT; CDR3 protein: CSARGAGASLGNTIYF
J gene: TRBJ2-3; clone size: few; V gene: TRBV7-9; D gene: NA; CDR3 DNA: TGTGCCAGCAGCGGACTTTCATATACGCAGTATTTT; CDR3 protein: CASSGLSYTQYF
J gene: TRBJ1-1; clone size: NA; V gene: TRBV6-5; D gene: NA; CDR3 DNA: TGTGCCAGCAGTTACGGCAACAGAGTCATGAACACTGAAGCTTTCTTT; CDR3 protein: CASSYGNRVMNTEAFF
J gene: TRBJ2-1; clone size: NA; V gene: TRBV7-3; D gene: NA; CDR3 DNA: TGTGCCAGCAGCTCCTTGGCCAGGGGCCCCCTCAACTACAATGAGCAGTTCTTC; CDR3 protein: CASSSLARGPLNYNEQFF
J gene: TRBJ2-7; clone size: few; V gene: TRBV28; D gene: NA; CDR3 DNA: TGTGCCAGCAGTTTAGGGGGCGGGAGAGGGGCCTACGAGCAGTACTTC; CDR3 protein: CASSLGGGRGAYEQYF
J gene: TRBJ1-4; clone size: NA; V gene: TRBV15; D gene: NA; CDR3 DNA: TGTGCCACCAGCATCGGGTTGACTAATGAAAAACTGTTTTTT; CDR3 protein: CATSIGLTNEKLFF
J gene: TRBJ2-3; clone size: NA; V gene: TRBV7-6; D gene: TRBD2; CDR3 DNA: TGTGCCAGCAGCAACCGGGACTACACAGATACGCAGTATTTT; CDR3 protein: CASSNRDYTDTQYF
J gene: TRBJ2-3; clone size: NA; V gene: TRBV12-3/TRBV12-4; D gene: NA; CDR3 DNA: TGTGCCAGCAGCCCCCTCGCAGAAGATACGCAGTATTTT; CDR3 protein: CASSPLAEDTQYF
J gene: TRBJ1-2; clone size: NA; V gene: TRBV4-2; D gene: NA; CDR3 DNA: TGTGCCAGCAGCCGTTTTGCGGGGGCGGATGGCTACACCTTC; CDR3 protein: CASSRFAGADGYTF
J gene: TRBJ1-2; clone size: NA; V gene: TRBV6-5; D gene: TRBD1; CDR3 DNA: TGTGCCAGCAGTTACTCGATCTCTCAGGGGGAAGATGGCTACACCTTC; CDR3 protein: CASSYSISQGEDGYTF
J gene: TRBJ2-7; clone size: medium-sized; V gene: TRBV12-3/TRBV12-4; D gene: NA; CDR3 DNA: TGTGCCAGCAGTTTCGGAGGGAACGAGCAGTACTTC; CDR3 protein: CASSFGGNEQYF
J gene: TRBJ2-5; clone size: NA; V gene: TRBV10-3; D gene: NA; CDR3 DNA: TGTGCCATCAGTGAAGGGGCAGCCCAAGAGACCCAGTACTTC; CDR3 protein: CAISEGAAQETQYF
J gene: TRBJ2-7; clone size: many; V gene: TRBV20-1; D gene: TRBD2; CDR3 DNA: TGCAGTGCTTCTAGGGCTAGCGGGAGGGCCCTCGAGCAGTACTTC; CDR3 protein: CSASRASGRALEQYF
J gene: TRBJ2-1; clone size: NA; V gene: TRBV6-5; D gene: NA; CDR3 DNA: TGTGCCAGCAGTTCCTCCAATACCTACAATGAGCAGTTCTTC; CDR3 protein: CASSSSNTYNEQFF
J gene: TRBJ2-1; clone size: NA; V gene: TRBV29-1; D gene: NA; CDR3 DNA: TGCAGCGTCGATTTCTCGGGAAGGGGCCACAATGAGCAGTTCTTC; CDR3 protein: CSVDFSGRGHNEQFF
J gene: TRBJ2-5; clone size: NA; V gene: TRBV29-1; D gene: TRBD2; CDR3 DNA: TGCAGCGCCTGGGGCGGGGGAAAGACCCAGTACTTC; CDR3 protein: CSAWGGGKTQYF
J gene: TRBJ1-1; clone size: NA; V gene: TRBV5-1; D gene: TRBD1; CDR3 DNA: TGCGCCAGCCGTACAGGGGGCGGAAACACTGAAGCTTTCTTT; CDR3 protein: CASRTGGGNTEAFF
J gene: TRBJ2-3; clone size: once; V gene: TRBV6-5; D gene: TRBD2; CDR3 DNA: TGTGCCAGCAGTTCCCCCGCGGGGGGAGATACGCAGTATTTT; CDR3 protein: CASSSPAGGDTQYF
J gene: TRBJ1-1; clone size: many; V gene: TRBV7-9; D gene: NA; CDR3 DNA: TGTGCCAGCAGCCCTCAGGGCACTGAAGCTTTCTTT; CDR3 protein: CASSPQGTEAFF
J gene: TRBJ1-1; clone size: many; V gene: TRBV5-1; D gene: NA; CDR3 DNA: TGCGCCAGCAGCTTGAGTCAGGCCATGGGCACTGAAGCTTTCTTT; CDR3 protein: CASSLSQAMGTEAFF
J gene: TRBJ2-7; clone size: NA; V gene: TRBV29-1; D gene: NA; CDR3 DNA: TGCAGCGTGCATGGACGGGCCTCGGGGGAGCAGTACTTC; CDR3 protein: CSVHGRASGEQYF
J gene: TRBJ1-3; clone size: NA; V gene: TRBV5-1; D gene: TRBD1; CDR3 DNA: TGCGCCAGCAGCTCCCGGACAGGGGGCGCGAGCTCTGGAAACACCATATATTTT; CDR3 protein: CASSSRTGGASSGNTIYF
J gene: TRBJ2-2; clone size: few; V gene: TRBV9; D gene: NA; CDR3 DNA: TGTGCCAGCAGCGTTTATCAGGTCCCTAACACCGGGGAGCTGTTTTTT; CDR3 protein: CASSVYQVPNTGELFF
J gene: TRBJ2-1; clone size: NA; V gene: TRBV29-1; D gene: TRBD2; CDR3 DNA: TGCAGCGTTGTCCCCCGGAGAGCGGGATCTTCCTACAATGAGCAGTTCTTC; CDR3 protein: CSVVPRRAGSSYNEQFF
J gene: TRBJ2-1; clone size: many; V gene: TRBV6-2/TRBV6-3; D gene: NA; CDR3 DNA: TGTGCCAGCAGTTCCCCCGGGACAGAGCAGTTCTTC; CDR3 protein: CASSSPGTEQFF
J gene: TRBJ2-7; clone size: many; V gene: TRBV6-5; D gene: TRBD1; CDR3 DNA: TGTGCCAGCAGTTACTCCCGGACAGGGGACAGACAGTACTTC; CDR3 protein: CASSYSRTGDRQYF
J gene: TRBJ1-1; clone size: NA; V gene: TRBV27; D gene: NA; CDR3 DNA: TGTGCCAGCAGTCGCCCCGCCACAGGTCATACTGAAGCTTTCTTT; CDR3 protein: CASSRPATGHTEAFF
J gene: TRBJ2-5; clone size: NA; V gene: TRBV5-1; D gene: TRBD1; CDR3 DNA: TGCGCCAGCAGCGCGGGTCTAAGACAGGGGTCTCTCGGAGAGACCCAGTACTTC; CDR3 protein: CASSAGLRQGSLGETQYF
J gene: TRBJ2-3; clone size: few; V gene: TRBV7-2; D gene: NA; CDR3 DNA: TGTGCCAGCAGCGGAAGACCGGGGCTTCGCACAGATACGCAGTATTTT; CDR3 protein: CASSGRPGLRTDTQYF
J gene: TRBJ2-1; clone size: NA; V gene: TRBV11-2; D gene: TRBD1; CDR3 DNA: TGTGCCAGCAGTCGCGGACAGGGTGAGCAGTTCTTC; CDR3 protein: CASSRGQGEQFF
J gene: TRBJ2-1; clone size: NA; V gene: TRBV20-1; D gene: NA; CDR3 DNA: TGCAGTGCTAGATCCGGCCTAGCGTCGGGTGAGCAGTTCTTC; CDR3 protein: CSARSGLASGEQFF
J gene: TRBJ1-1; clone size: NA; V gene: TRBV11-3; D gene: NA; CDR3 DNA: TGTGCCAGCAGCTTACGCGCGGGGAGCACTGAAGCTTTCTTT; CDR3 protein: CASSLRAGSTEAFF
J gene: TRBJ2-3; clone size: NA; V gene: TRBV24-1; D gene: NA; CDR3 DNA: TGTGCCACCAGTGATCCTGGACGGGGCGGTACGCAGTATTTT; CDR3 protein: CATSDPGRGGTQYF
J gene: TRBJ2-7; clone size: many; V gene: TRBV20-1; D gene: TRBD1; CDR3 DNA: TGCAGTGCTATCCCGCCCGGGACAGGGGGCAACGAGCAGTACTTC; CDR3 protein: CSAIPPGTGGNEQYF
J gene: TRBJ1-5; clone size: NA; V gene: TRBV27; D gene: NA; CDR3 DNA: TGTGCCAGCAGTCCTATCCCACAGGGTCGCAATCAGCCCCAGCATTTT; CDR3 protein: CASSPIPQGRNQPQHF
J gene: TRBJ2-1; clone size: few; V gene: TRBV28; D gene: NA; CDR3 DNA: TGTGCCAGCAGTCCACCTGACCGCTACAATGAGCAGTTCTTC; CDR3 protein: CASSPPDRYNEQFF
J gene: TRBJ2-5; clone size: many; V gene: TRBV7-2; D gene: NA; CDR3 DNA: TGTGCCAGCAGCTCAGGGGCGGGCACGCAAGAGACCCAGTACTTC; CDR3 protein: CASSSGAGTQETQYF
J gene: TRBJ2-1; clone size: NA; V gene: TRBV5-1; D gene: NA; CDR3 DNA: TGCGCCAGCAGCTTATATCCGGGACACTACAATGAGCAGTTCTTC; CDR3 protein: CASSLYPGHYNEQFF